Following are 23 T cell receptor beta chains from one sample sequenced in a study of cytomegalovirus exposure and HLA in healthy donors. The PCR employed 60 Vbeta primers together with 13 Jbeta primers. TCRdb keeps only in-frame clones here, not all; method: immunoSEQ multiplex PCR. The sample yields some 190,000 clones, roughly 75% seen once. Sample: PBMCs. The receptors originated from a man aged 30-40 years in good health and CMV-seropositive.

The rearrangement uses TRBV6-6 and TRBJ1-5; no firm D call. Trimming removed 5 bases from V and 4 bases from J, with 12 bases in between. The length of the CDR3 is 14 residues. CDR1 and CDR2 from the germline V gene are MNHNY and SVGAGI (reference sequence). The CDR3 nucleotides are TGTGCCAGCAGTCGCCTCCGGGGTAATCAGCCCCAGCATTTT. Translating it yields CASSRLRGNQPQHF.

The chain carries TRBV27 and TRBJ2-7, with TRBD2 as a possible D gene (6 bases). V shed 2 bases and J shed 9 bases, with 11 bases lying between them. The germline V gene has CDR1 MNHEY and CDR2 SMNVEV (reference sequence). The CDR3 runs to 12 residues. The CDR3 region has the DNA TGTGCCAGCAGTTTAAATCCGGGAGTGCAGTACTTC. Its translation is CASSLNPGVQYF.

To note about this clone: This CDR3 is also generated by other DNA sequences in the sample. The chain carries TRBV18 and TRBJ2-3; D remains unclear. Trimming took 3 bases from V and 3 from J, leaving 4 bases between them. The CDR3 is 12 amino acids. The germline CDR1 and CDR2 sequences are KGHSH and LQKENI. The CDR3 here is CASSPGTDTQYF. The DNA for the CDR3 is TGTGCCAGCTCACCCGGGACAGATACGCAGTATTTT. Variable domain in full (rest from reference TRBV18 and TRBJ2-3): NAGVMQNPRHLVRRRGQEARLRCSPMKGHSHVYWYRQLPEEGLKFMVYLQKENIIDESGMPKERFSAEFPKEGPSILRIQQVVRGDSAAYFCASSPGTDTQYFGPGTRLTVL.

The chain employs TRBV29-1 and TRBJ2-3, with 7 bases that match TRBD1. V shed 6 bases and J 1 base; nucleotides not matched to a gene: 1. The CDR3 runs 12 residues. The germline CDR1 and CDR2 sequences are SQVTM and ANQGSEA. Here the CDR3 DNA reads TGCAGCGTGGGACAGCGCACAGATACGCAGTATTTT. Translation: CSVGQRTDTQYF.

The CDR3 region has the DNA TGTGCCAGCAGCCTAGAATCGCGAGGCTACACCTTC. Translation: CASSLESRGYTF. The rearrangement uses TRBV2 and TRBJ1-2; no definite D call. The germline V and J ends were trimmed by 6 bases and 8 bases, with 13 bases remaining between them. The V gene's germline CDR1 is SNHLY and CDR2 FYNNEI. The CDR3 length is 12 residues.

The chain uses TRBV2 and TRBJ1-1; TRBD1 might be the D (5 bases). Trimming cost V 8 bases and J 6 bases, with 19 bases left between them. The CDR3 extends over 14 amino acids. Germline V lookup: CDR1 SNHLY, CDR2 FYNNEI. The CDR3 spells CASRTSAGTPEAFF. Here the CDR3 DNA reads TGTGCCAGCCGGACCTCCGCCGGGACTCCTGAAGCTTTCTTT.

This rearrangement joins TRBV7-6 to TRBJ1-3, with a tentative D call TRBD1 (6 bases). Trimming took off 3 bases at V and 4 bases at J, with 10 bases between the two ends. This CDR3 contains 14 residues. Germline V gene data show CDR1 as SGHVS and CDR2 as FNYEAQ. The CDR3 DNA sequence: TGTGCCAGCAGCTTGGGGGCTGAAGGAAACACCATATATTTT. Its translation is CASSLGAEGNTIYF.

V usage is TRBV5-6 and J usage is TRBJ2-3, with 9 bases lining up with TRBD1. V lost 4 bases to trimming and J lost 4 bases; unmatched junction nucleotides: 7. The CDR3 has 15 amino acids. Germline CDR1 and CDR2: SGHDT and YYEEEE. CDR3 region: CASSHRTGVADTQYF. CDR3 nucleotide sequence: TGTGCCAGCAGCCACAGGACAGGGGTTGCAGATACGCAGTATTTT.

The chain links TRBV19 to TRBJ2-4, with 7 nucleotides matching TRBD1. After removal of 5 bases from V and 9 bases from J, the junction contained 4 bases not matched to a gene. Germline CDR1 and CDR2: LNHDA and SQIVND (reference sequence). This CDR3 spans 12 amino acids. The CDR3 protein is CASSARQGIQYF. The CDR3 DNA reads as TGTGCCAGTAGTGCAAGACAGGGCATTCAGTACTTC.

In this sample, this clone turned up a few times. The chain recombines TRBV10-1 with TRBJ1-2; D uncertain. Germline V gives CDR1 WNHNN, CDR2 SYGVQD (reference sequence). This CDR3 comprises 11 residues. V lost 9 bases to trimming and J lost 5 bases, with 10 bases between them. DNA for the CDR3: TGCGCCAGACCCCGGAGTTATGGCTACACCTTC. It encodes CARPRSYGYTF.

This clone was seen more than once but under ten times. The chain links TRBV30 to TRBJ2-5, with D perhaps matching TRBD2 (6 bases). V lost 2 bases, J lost 5 bases, and 18 bases lay in between. This CDR3 is built from 15 residues. Germline CDR1 is GTSNPN and CDR2 is SVGIG (reference sequence). The DNA for the CDR3 is TGTGCCTGGAGTCGGTCAGCGGGCGGCCGGGAGACCCAGTACTTC. Its protein product is CAWSRSAGGRETQYF.

In this sample, this clone turned up a few times. CDR3 loop: CASSFRPGQPKDTEAFF. CDR3 coding DNA: TGTGCCAGCAGCTTTCGGCCTGGACAGCCAAAGGACACTGAAGCTTTCTTT. V gene TRBV11-2 combines with J gene TRBJ1-1; possible D gene TRBD1, 6 bases. In germline, CDR1 is SGHAT, CDR2 FQNNGV. V was cut by 3 bases and J by 3 bases, with 20 bases left in between. The CDR3 consists of 17 residues. Full variable domain (outside the CDR3, taken from reference TRBV11-2 and TRBJ1-1): EAGVAQSPRYKIIEKRQSVAFWCNPISGHATLYWYQQILGQGPKLLIQFQNNGVVDDSQLPKDRFSAERLKGVDSTLKIQPAKLEDSAVYLCASSFRPGQPKDTEAFFGQGTRLTVV.

J is TRBJ1-1 and V is TRBV5-1; D gene ambiguous. CDR3 length: 14 residues. Germline loops: CDR1 SGHRS, CDR2 YFSETQ. Trimming stripped 5 bases from V and 3 bases from J, with 14 bases between. CDR3 amino acids: CASRALDGDTEAFF. DNA of the CDR3: TGCGCCAGCAGGGCCTTAGACGGGGACACTGAAGCTTTCTTT.

J is TRBJ1-5 and V is TRBV30; possible D gene TRBD1, 6 bases. Trimming removed 5 bases from V and 2 bases from J, with 10 bases in between. The CDR3 is made up of 13 amino acids. Per germline, CDR1 GTSNPN and CDR2 SVGIG (reference sequence). CDR3 sequence reads: CAWSNRGNQPQHF. The CDR3 DNA is TGTGCCTGGTCAAACAGGGGCAATCAGCCCCAGCATTTT.

A few counts support this clone. The chain couples TRBV29-1 to TRBJ2-2, with D uncertain. The germline V gene encodes CDR1 SQVTM and CDR2 ANQGSEA. The length of the CDR3 is 11 residues. V was trimmed by 3 bases and J by 6 bases, leaving 5 bases between them. The CDR3 DNA follows: TGCAGCGTTGATTCGTCCGGGGAGCTGTTTTTT. It translates to CSVDSSGELFF.

This clone was observed once. V gene TRBV18 combines with J gene TRBJ1-4, with 10 bases that match TRBD1. Germline trimming cut 6 bases from V and 5 bases from J; bases unmatched to any gene: 3. Germline CDR1 reads KGHSH; CDR2 reads LQKENI. The CDR3 is made up of 14 amino acids. Here the CDR3 DNA reads TGTGCCAGCTCCCCGGACAGGGGGAATGAAAAACTGTTTTTT. Protein product: CASSPDRGNEKLFF.

J is TRBJ1-5 and V is TRBV30; TRBD1 agrees at 7 bases. The CDR3 loop spans 14 amino acids. V lost 1 base, J lost 2 bases, and 2 bases stayed unmatched. CDR1 GTSNPN and CDR2 SVGIG come from the germline V gene (reference sequence). DNA of the CDR3: TGTGCCTGGAGTGCTACAGGGGGCAATCAGCCCCAGCATTTT. Its protein product is CAWSATGGNQPQHF.

This sequence joins TRBV29-1 and TRBJ2-5; D might be TRBD2 (5 bases). The CDR3 loop spans 12 amino acids. Between the trimmed V and J ends, which lost 8 bases and 5 bases, there was a span of 15 bases. Per the germline V gene, CDR1 is SQVTM and CDR2 is ANQGSEA. CDR3 in amino acids: CSTRRRRETQYF. The CDR3 nucleotides read TGCAGCACCCGCCGCAGGAGGGAGACCCAGTACTTC.

The genes are TRBV14 and TRBJ2-7; 7 bases are a match to TRBD2. CDR1 and CDR2 from the germline V gene are SGHDN and FVKESK. V dropped 1 base and J dropped 5; count of bases not matched to a gene: 11. This CDR3 has 16 residues. This chain's CDR3 is CASSQGAGGRANEQYF. The CDR3 region has the DNA TGTGCCAGCAGCCAAGGCGCGGGCGGGAGAGCCAACGAGCAGTACTTC.

This chain uses TRBV5-1 with TRBJ1-2; 10 nucleotides agree with TRBD1. Germline assignment: CDR1 SGHRS and CDR2 YFSETQ. The CDR3 has 16 residues. Germline trimming cut 3 bases from V and 3 bases from J; bases unmatched to any gene: 8. The CDR3 loop reads CASSSGGTGVHYGYTF. The CDR3 region has the DNA TGCGCCAGCAGCTCCGGGGGGACAGGGGTGCACTATGGCTACACCTTC.

V is TRBV5-6 and J is TRBJ2-1; 8 nucleotides line up with TRBD2. This CDR3 is built from 14 residues. Trimming removed 2 bases from V and 4 bases from J; junction bases left unmatched: 2. CDR1 is SGHDT and CDR2 is YYEEEE in the germline V gene. DNA of the CDR3: TGTGCCAGCAGCTTCGGGGGGGGATACAATGAGCAGTTCTTC. It translates to CASSFGGGYNEQFF. The variable domain in full, completed from reference TRBV5-6 and TRBJ2-1, reads DAGVTQSPTHLIKTRGQQVTLRCSPKSGHDTVSWYQQALGQGPQFIFQYYEEEERQRGNFPDRFSGHQFPNYSSELNVNALLLGDSALYLCASSFGGGYNEQFFGPGTRLTVL.

The chain employs TRBV13 and TRBJ2-1; 7 bases map to TRBD2. V was pared by 6 bases and J by 4 bases, with 6 bases of the junction left unmatched. This CDR3 is built from 14 residues. The V gene's germline CDR1 is PRHDT and CDR2 FYEKMQ (reference sequence). The CDR3 loop reads CASRTAGRYNEQFF. The CDR3 DNA reads as TGTGCCAGCAGGACAGCCGGGAGGTACAATGAGCAGTTCTTC.

The chain recombines TRBV2 with TRBJ2-5, with 10 bases that match TRBD1. This CDR3 has 15 amino acids. Germline lookup yields CDR1 SNHLY and CDR2 FYNNEI. J was trimmed by 5 bases and V by 6 bases; bases with no gene match: 9. CDR3 nucleotide sequence: TGTGCCAGCAGGGGCGACAGGGGGCGATGGGAGACCCAGTACTTC. This codes for CASRGDRGRWETQYF.